The rows below give T cell receptor beta chains drawn from one sample of a study of blood T cells in healthy people across ages. TCRdb ran MiXCR on the 5' RACE reads and lists one entry per CDR3 protein. The top ten hold roughly 3.6% of the sample, which has hundreds of thousands of distinct CDR3 sequences, roughly 21% seen once. Sequenced: blood. These receptors were taken from a man aged 65 to 79 in good health. CDR3s leave out the opening cysteine and the closing phenylalanine or tryptophan. The D gene is left open where the match is weak.

V	J	D	CDR3
TRBV9	TRBJ2-7	NA	ASSPGGQMAYEQY
TRBV28	NA	NA	ASNFPGERYEQY
TRBV20-1	TRBJ2-5	TRBD1	SATDRDRGQETQY
TRBV5-6	TRBJ2-3	TRBD1	ASSFRQGPRGDTQY
TRBV18	TRBJ2-2	NA	ASSPSGDTGELF
TRBV2	TRBJ2-5	NA	ASSDKQQSGTQY
TRBV7-2	TRBJ2-3	NA	ASSFVPGDTQY
TRBV7-3	TRBJ2-1	NA	ASSLDHYNEQF
TRBV28	TRBJ2-7	NA	ASSPPAYEQY
TRBV3-1	TRBJ1-2	NA	ASSQGGVPAGYT
TRBV20-1	NA	NA	SAVGGGINYEQY
TRBV25-1	TRBJ2-5	TRBD2	ASSFSGGAVETQY
TRBV15	TRBJ2-1	TRBD2	ATSRWTSGDNEQF
TRBV20-1	TRBJ2-4	TRBD2	SARDLPSGRIQY
TRBV28	TRBJ2-7	TRBD1	ASRGQGDYEQY
TRBV29-1	TRBJ2-5	NA	SVGQLQETQY
TRBV5-4	TRBJ2-4	NA	ASTPSSGGRAKNIQY
TRBV7-9	TRBJ1-4	NA	ASSLSQGTNEKLF
TRBV12-3/TRBV12-4	TRBJ2-2	NA	ASSLRGPDTGELF
TRBV5-1	TRBJ2-3	TRBD2	ASSPGTSGGYFTDTQY
TRBV7-2	TRBJ1-2	NA	ASSLEENYGYT
TRBV5-1	NA	NA	ASSLDSAGLEQY
TRBV28	TRBJ2-2	NA	ASSLPSGRNTGELF
TRBV12-3/TRBV12-4	TRBJ1-2	NA	ASSPSAGADGYT
TRBV28	TRBJ2-7	TRBD1	ASRRQGDYEQY
TRBV28	TRBJ2-7	NA	ASSDTGTHYEQY
TRBV20-1	TRBJ2-1	TRBD1	SAATGGNNEQF
TRBV3-1	TRBJ2-5	NA	ASSQVWIVQETQY
TRBV20-1	TRBJ2-1	NA	SASQKNEQF
TRBV6-2/TRBV6-3	TRBJ2-1	NA	ASRKWVQYSEQF
TRBV29-1	TRBJ2-5	NA	SVEGGSGQY
TRBV25-1	TRBJ2-7	TRBD2	ASSEDGGAYEQY
TRBV7-2	TRBJ2-1	TRBD2	ASEFTSGYNEQF
TRBV18	TRBJ2-1	TRBD2	ASSPPASGMGNEQF
TRBV6-2/TRBV6-3	TRBJ1-5	TRBD1	ASSLTGGGQPQH
TRBV10-3	TRBJ2-2	TRBD2	AISGGTSQTGELF
TRBV20-1	TRBJ1-5	NA	SARGFVMRDSFQPQH
TRBV29-1	TRBJ2-5	NA	SVDLSYGETQY
TRBV27	TRBJ2-1	NA	ASRGGWNVNERF
TRBV9	TRBJ2-7	NA	ASSVGTEMYEQY
TRBV7-9	TRBJ2-3	TRBD2	ASSPSGTWTDTQY
TRBV6-6	TRBJ1-5	NA	ASSFVGAGNQPQH
TRBV7-9	NA	TRBD2	ASSLGSPAGRDEQF
TRBV7-2	TRBJ2-1	TRBD1	ASSLPTGAGYNEQF
TRBV11-2	TRBJ1-4	NA	ASSSIGWNERLF
TRBV5-1	NA	TRBD2	ASSLAASGRNEQF
TRBV6-2/TRBV6-3	TRBJ2-3	TRBD2	ASSYVGSGRALATDTQY
TRBV20-1	TRBJ2-4	TRBD2	SAPTSGRGGKNIQY
TRBV12-3/TRBV12-4	TRBJ1-2	TRBD1	ASTHRDSNGYT
TRBV15	TRBJ2-5	TRBD2	ATSLRTSGRQETQY
TRBV4-3	TRBJ2-7	NA	ASSQVRQGPYEQY
TRBV12-3/TRBV12-4	TRBJ1-2	TRBD1	ASTQTGTVYGYT
TRBV4-2	TRBJ2-5	NA	ASSQTHGAAETQY